The next 26 T cell receptor beta chains were all read from a single sample in a study of metastatic and nonmetastatic thyroid tumors. All patients reached thyroid surgery having received no treatment beforehand. TCRdb redid the clone calls on the PCR reads using MiXCR. The data show some 33,000 clones, with about a tenth seen just once and roughly 15% held by the top ten. The source material was blood. The receptor source for this set is a female donor with papillary thyroid cancer or a benign thyroid nodule (not recorded which). Some clones in this sample may be carry-over from other donors' samples.

This clone was seen at least ten times. This chain uses TRBV19 with TRBJ1-5; no reliable D call. The CDR3 runs 14 residues. Looked up from germline, CDR1 is LNHDA and CDR2 is SQIVND (reference sequence). The V and J ends lost 1 base and 4 bases respectively, with 8 bases between them. In DNA, the CDR3 is TGTGCCAGTAGTATAGGGATGGGAAATCAGCCCCAGCATTTT. Its translation: CASSIGMGNQPQHF.

The sample holds many counts of this clone. This rearrangement joins TRBV5-8 to TRBJ2-1, with TRBD2 matching over 10 bases. Germline CDR1 reads SGHTS; CDR2 reads YDEGEE. The CDR3 has 15 residues. After removal of 6 bases from V and 7 bases from J, the junction contained 10 bases not matched to a gene. This CDR3 reads CASTILAGGRNEQFF. The CDR3 nucleotides are TGTGCCAGCACCATCTTAGCGGGAGGTCGAAATGAGCAGTTCTTC.

The chain is built from TRBV5-1 and TRBJ2-1; either TRBD1 or TRBD2 may supply D (6 bases each). V was trimmed by 0 bases and J by 5 bases, leaving 18 bases between them. CDR1 is SGHRS and CDR2 is YFSETQ in the germline V gene. The CDR3 runs 17 residues. This chain's CDR3 is CASSLGGSLAGDNEQFF. Written as DNA, the CDR3 is TGCGCCAGCAGCTTGGGGGGGTCACTAGCAGGGGACAATGAGCAGTTCTTC.

Worth noting for this clone: One junction end disagrees with the germline gene, perhaps due to a read error. This chain joins TRBV5-1 and TRBJ2-2, with D possibly TRBD2 on 6 matching bases. Germline V CDR1 and CDR2: SGHRS, YFSETQ. The CDR3 is 14 amino acids. In DNA form, the CDR3 reads TGCGCCAGCAGCTTGTACGCGACTGCCGGGGGGCTGTTTTTT. This encodes CASSLYATAGGLFF.

Regarding this clone: The junction shows a germline mismatch at one end, possibly a read error. V gene TRBV7-7 combines with J gene TRBJ2-3, with unresolved D. This CDR3 has 13 residues. Germline V gene sequence: CDR1 SSHAT, CDR2 FNYEAQ (reference sequence). CDR3 residues: CASSSSGTDTQYF. CDR3 nucleotides: TGTGCTAGCAGCTCCTCGGGCACAGATACGCAGTATTTT.

DNA for the CDR3: TGTGCCAGCAGCAGACAGGGGGCGCATGGCTACACCTTC. Amino acid sequence: CASSRQGAHGYTF. The chain employs TRBV27 and TRBJ1-2; TRBD1 matches 10 bases. J was trimmed by 6 bases and V by 6 bases; bases with no gene match: 4. This CDR3 contains 13 residues. Per germline, CDR1 MNHEY and CDR2 SMNVEV (reference sequence).

This clone was seen a few times. The rearrangement uses TRBV3-1 and TRBJ1-1, with D hard to call. Trimming cost V 3 bases and J 5 bases, with 7 bases left between them. CDR1 and CDR2 from the germline V gene are LGHDT and YNNKEL (reference sequence). The CDR3 loop spans 12 amino acids. CDR3 region: CASSQSLTEAFF. The CDR3 nucleotides are TGTGCCAGCAGCCAGAGCTTAACTGAAGCTTTCTTT.

This clone was seen ten or more times. Here the CDR3 reads CASSFGQLEDEAFF. Here the CDR3 DNA reads TGCGCCAGCAGCTTTGGGCAGTTAGAAGATGAAGCTTTCTTT. The genes are TRBV5-1 and TRBJ1-1, with D hard to call. CDR3 size: 14 residues. With 2 bases removed from V and 7 bases from J, the gap between germline ends came to 15 bases. Germline V lookup: CDR1 SGHRS, CDR2 YFSETQ.

This clone came up many times. The rearrangement joins TRBV6-2 or TRBV6-3 to TRBJ2-5; 7 bases are a match to TRBD2. CDR1 and CDR2 (germline): MNHEY, SVGEGT. Trimming cost V 0 bases and J 1 base; bases outside gene matches: 2. The CDR3 spans 15 residues. The CDR3 DNA sequence: TGTGCCAGCAGTTACTCTCCTAGCGGCCAAGAGACCCAGTACTTC. Translating gives CASSYSPSGQETQYF.

This clone has at least ten counts. CDR3 sequence: CASSVVATDTDTQYF. The DNA for the CDR3 is TGTGCCAGCAGCGTAGTTGCTACCGACACAGATACGCAGTATTTT. V gene TRBV9 combines with J gene TRBJ2-3; no reliable D call. Germline lookup yields CDR1 SGDLS and CDR2 YYNGEE. The V gene lost 0 bases and the J gene lost 2 bases, with 10 bases spanning the gap. The CDR3 consists of 15 residues.

This clone was seen repeatedly, ten times or more. The rearrangement uses TRBV6-1 and TRBJ1-5; a possible D gene is TRBD1 (5 bases). Germline values: CDR1 MNHNS, CDR2 SASEGT. The CDR3 has 11 amino acids. The V and J ends lost 0 bases and 14 bases respectively, with 8 bases between them. The CDR3 region is CASSEARGKHF. The CDR3 DNA reads TGTGCCAGCAGTGAAGCGCGGGGGAAGCATTTT.

There are many counts of this clone. The chain carries TRBV10-3 and TRBJ2-1, with 8 bases fitting TRBD2. This CDR3 is 15 amino acids long. Germline CDR1 is ENHRY and CDR2 is SYGVKD. The ends lost 0 bases at V and 4 bases at J; junction bases unmatched: 2. This chain's CDR3 is CAISESSGKYNEQFF. CDR3 nucleotide sequence: TGTGCCATCAGTGAGTCTAGCGGGAAATACAATGAGCAGTTCTTC.

This clone showed up many times. The chain couples TRBV9 to TRBJ2-3; no clear D. The CDR3 is 16 residues long. Germline V gene data show CDR1 as SGDLS and CDR2 as YYNGEE. V shed 0 bases and J shed 6 bases, with 17 bases lying between them. For the CDR3, the DNA is TGTGCCAGCAGCGTAGACGTCGGTGAATACGGGGATACGCAGTATTTT. Translation: CASSVDVGEYGDTQYF. The full variable domain, in which reference TRBV9 and TRBJ2-3 provide the parts outside the CDR3, is DSGVTQTPKHLITATGQRVTLRCSPRSGDLSVYWYQQSLDQGLQFLIQYYNGEERAKGNILERFSAQQFPDLHSELNLSSLELGDSALYFCASSVDVGEYGDTQYFGPGTRLTVL.

This clone was observed at least ten times. The J gene is TRBJ2-1, the V gene TRBV2, with 7 bases aligning to TRBD1. V shed 8 bases and J 10 bases; nucleotides not matched to a gene: 14. This CDR3 spans 14 amino acids. CDR1 is SNHLY, CDR2 FYNNEI, per germline. CDR3 sequence: CASGSAQGRGEQFF. CDR3 bases: TGTGCCAGCGGCAGTGCACAGGGGCGCGGAGAGCAGTTCTTC.

This clone was seen more than once but under ten times. The rearrangement links TRBV7-6 to TRBJ2-7; 8 bases map to TRBD1. After removal of 6 bases from V and 4 bases from J, the junction contained 8 bases not matched to a gene. The germline V gene encodes CDR1 SGHVS and CDR2 FNYEAQ. The CDR3 spans 14 residues. CDR3 in DNA: TGTGCCAGCAGTTCCGGGACAGGACGTTACGAGCAGTACTTC. Translated: CASSSGTGRYEQYF.

At least ten counts were recorded for this clone. V gene TRBV9 combines with J gene TRBJ1-3; D unclear. Per germline, CDR1 SGDLS and CDR2 YYNGEE. The V end was cut by 0 bases, the J end by 3 bases, with 1 base between. This CDR3 is 12 amino acids long. CDR3 loop: CASSVGGNTIYF. As DNA, the CDR3 is TGTGCCAGCAGCGTAGGTGGAAACACCATATATTTT.

The sample holds many counts of this clone. The V gene is TRBV6-2 or TRBV6-3, the J gene TRBJ2-1; tentative D call: TRBD1 (6 bases). Deletions cut 2 bases from V and 2 bases from J, with 13 bases between. This CDR3 spans 16 amino acids. Germline V gene sequence: CDR1 MNHEY, CDR2 SVGEGT. Here the CDR3 reads CASSYNRRGTYNEQFF. CDR3 DNA sequence: TGTGCCAGCAGTTACAATCGCAGGGGAACCTACAATGAGCAGTTCTTC.

In this sample, this clone turned up many times. V usage is TRBV5-5 and J usage is TRBJ2-5; 8 bases fit TRBD2. CDR1 SGHKS and CDR2 YYEKEE come from the germline V gene (reference sequence). J was trimmed by 2 bases and V by 3 bases; bases with no gene match: 15. There are 18 residues in the CDR3. This CDR3 reads CASSYPASGWRLQETQYF. The CDR3 DNA is TGTGCCAGCAGCTACCCGGCTAGCGGGTGGAGATTGCAAGAGACCCAGTACTTC.

The rearrangement uses TRBV20-1 and TRBJ2-1, with TRBD2 identical over 7 bases. V was clipped by 1 base and J by 7 bases; unmatched bases: 1. Germline CDR1 is DFQATT and CDR2 is SNEGSKA (reference sequence). This CDR3 contains 12 residues. The CDR3 DNA reads as TGCAGTGCTAGAGGGGGGGGGAATGAGCAGTTCTTC. As protein: CSARGGGNEQFF.

This clone showed up many times. The rearrangement joins TRBV7-9 to TRBJ2-5; D gene uncertain. Trimming took 5 bases from V and 5 from J, leaving 9 bases between them. Germline CDR1 is SEHNR and CDR2 is FQNEAQ (reference sequence). The CDR3 loop spans 12 amino acids. The CDR3 reads CASSRVGETQYF. CDR3 bases: TGTGCCAGCAGCCGCGTGGGGGAGACCCAGTACTTC.

This clone occurred many times. The chain recombines TRBV6-2 or TRBV6-3 with TRBJ1-1; 10 bases map to TRBD1. CDR1 is MNHEY, CDR2 SVGEGT, per germline. J gave up 3 bases and V 3 bases, and 10 bases lay outside the gene matches. The CDR3 spans 17 residues. The CDR3 DNA is TGTGCCAGCAGTTATCACAGGGACAGGGGACAGGACACTGAAGCTTTCTTT. It is translated as CASSYHRDRGQDTEAFF.

This clone has just a few counts. The rearrangement joins TRBV24-1 to TRBJ2-7; D possibly corresponds to TRBD1 (6 bases). In germline, CDR1 is KGHDR, CDR2 SFDVKD. The CDR3 contains 14 residues. Trimming stripped 4 bases from V and 5 bases from J, with 14 bases between. DNA of the CDR3: TGTGCCACCAGTGACCGTCCTACAGGGAACGAGCAGTACTTC. Translating it yields CATSDRPTGNEQYF.

Ten or more counts support this clone. The chain uses TRBV3-1 and TRBJ1-6, with D unclear. This CDR3 is 14 amino acids long. With 4 bases removed from V and 8 bases from J, the gap between germline ends came to 12 bases. In germline, CDR1 is LGHDT, CDR2 YNNKEL (reference sequence). The CDR3 here is CASSRVTRDSPLHF. CDR3 sequence (DNA): TGTGCCAGCAGCCGCGTAACGCGGGATTCACCCCTCCACTTT.

This clone appeared many times. CDR3 sequence reads: CASRLAGASTDTQYF. The CDR3 DNA reads as TGTGCCAGCAGACTAGCGGGAGCGTCAACAGATACGCAGTATTTT. The chain combines TRBV27 with TRBJ2-3; TRBD2 matches 11 bases. This CDR3 has 15 amino acids. Trimming took 6 bases from V and 3 from J; bases not matched to a gene: 5. Germline assignment: CDR1 MNHEY and CDR2 SMNVEV (reference sequence).

This clone was counted ten times or more. V and J are TRBV10-3 and TRBJ2-5, with unresolved D. Trimming took off 1 base at V and 5 bases at J, with 11 bases between the two ends. The CDR3 is 14 residues long. CDR1 is ENHRY, CDR2 SYGVKD, per germline. The CDR3 DNA sequence: TGTGCCATCAGTGAGTGGACCAGAAGGGAGACCCAGTACTTC. Amino acids: CAISEWTRRETQYF.

This clone was seen many times. This chain connects TRBV7-8 to TRBJ1-5; TRBD1 is a possible D gene (6 bases). CDR3 size: 18 residues. CDR1 is SGHVS, CDR2 FQNEAQ, per germline. Trimming shortened V by 7 bases and J by 0 bases, and 22 bases separated the two germline ends. The CDR3 loop reads CASTRALKGGISNQPQHF. The DNA for the CDR3 is TGTGCCAGCACGCGTGCCCTGAAGGGGGGGATTAGCAATCAGCCCCAGCATTTT. The whole variable domain, filled in from reference TRBV7-8 and TRBJ1-5, reads GAGVSQSPRYKVAKRGQDVALRCDPISGHVSLFWYQQALGQGPEFLTYFQNEAQLDKSGLPSDRFFAERPEGSVSTLKIQRTQQEDSAVYLCASTRALKGGISNQPQHFGDGTRLSIL.